This TCR beta chain derives from a study of T cell responses to AZD1222 COVID-19 vaccine. General study results and limits: Females outnumbered males among donors, who were mostly white British; clonal diversity was possibly underestimated.

V lost 8 bases and J lost 5, with 9 bases in between. Germline V gene sequence: CDR1 MGHDK, CDR2 SYGVNS. The CDR3 is 11 residues long. For this clone: Its antigen is still unknown.

The method was immunoSEQ multiplex PCR; TCRdb's version includes in-frame clones alone and lacks a portion of them. The sample includes approximately 140,000 clones, 75% to 95% seen only once; the top ten take less than 3.5%. Second-dose groups at about 4 or about 12 weeks were pooled. The sequence came from an adult who received the AZD1222 COVID-19 vaccine. V usage is TRBV25-1 and J usage is TRBJ1-1; D uncertain. The source was peripheral blood, collected 28 days after the second AZD1222 dose. CDR3: CASSQGTEAFF. The CDR3 nucleotides read TGTGCCAGCTCCCAAGGGACTGAAGCTTTCTTT.